The 20 T cell receptor beta chains reported below all come from one sample, sequenced in a study of beta chain features in type 1 diabetes. Study-level points and caveats: Across all four CD4+ subsets, people with type 1 diabetes showed modestly shorter TCRB CDR3s.

Antigens for these TCRs are unknown. Every isolated RNA sample was fully reverse transcribed, so sequencing captured expressed TCRB transcripts. Generated by immunoSEQ multiplex PCR, the TCRdb table keeps only in-frame clones and is missing some. The profile shows 600,000 to 750,000 clones, approximately 13% of them singletons. The sequenced sample was naive CD4+ T cells from blood. The receptor source for this set is a man aged 25 to 40 with type 1 diabetes.

This clone was picked up a small number of times. The chain recombines TRBV28 with TRBJ2-4; 9 bases map to TRBD1. CDR3 length: 14 amino acids. V lost 6 bases, J lost 5 bases, and 5 bases stayed unmatched. Germline assignment: CDR1 MDHEN and CDR2 SYDVKM. CDR3 region: CASSSGQGENIQYF. The CDR3 nucleotides are TGTGCCAGCAGCTCGGGACAGGGAGAAAACATTCAGTACTTC.

V gene TRBV7-3 combines with J gene TRBJ2-1; a weak D match, TRBD1 (5 bases). Germline V lookup: CDR1 SGHTA, CDR2 FQGTGA. CDR3 length: 13 amino acids. The V end was cut by 5 bases, the J end by 6 bases, with 11 bases between. This CDR3 reads CASSPTGRNEQFF. CDR3 bases: TGTGCCAGCAGCCCAACAGGACGCAATGAGCAGTTCTTC.

The chain combines TRBV7-9 with TRBJ2-7; TRBD2 might be the D (5 bases). V lost 1 base, J lost 0 bases, and 7 bases lay in between. This CDR3 has 14 residues. The germline V gene encodes CDR1 SEHNR and CDR2 FQNEAQ (reference sequence). CDR3 amino acids: CASSLEADSYEQYF. The CDR3 nucleotides are TGTGCCAGCAGCTTAGAAGCGGACTCCTACGAGCAGTACTTC.

This clone appeared a few times. The V call is TRBV7-8, the J call TRBJ2-3; 9 bases are a match to TRBD2. CDR1 SGHVS and CDR2 FQNEAQ come from the germline V gene. With 0 bases clipped from V and 5 bases from J, the junction kept 6 bases outside the gene matches. The CDR3 sequence is 16 residues long. The CDR3 spells CASSLARGSGGDTQYF. CDR3 sequence (DNA): TGTGCCAGCAGCTTAGCGCGTGGTAGCGGGGGAGATACGCAGTATTTT.

The rearrangement joins TRBV2 to TRBJ1-1; TRBD1 matches 8 bases. V shed 4 bases, J shed 3 bases, and the junction held 1 base outside the gene matches. The CDR3 spans 13 residues. The germline V gene encodes CDR1 SNHLY and CDR2 FYNNEI. The CDR3 DNA is TGTGCCAGCAGTGGCAGGGGGCACACTGAAGCTTTCTTT. Residues: CASSGRGHTEAFF.

This clone has more than one count but fewer than ten. The chain employs TRBV14 and TRBJ1-1, with D possibly TRBD1 on 6 matching bases. CDR3 length equals 16 residues. The germline CDR1 and CDR2 sequences are SGHDN and FVKESK. V lost 3 bases and J 0 bases, leaving 14 bases between the germline ends. CDR3 bases: TGTGCCAGCAGCCACTACACGGGACATTTGAACACTGAAGCTTTCTTT. This translates into CASSHYTGHLNTEAFF.

The rearrangement joins TRBV6-1 to TRBJ2-7; a possible D gene is TRBD1 (6 bases). The V end was cut by 6 bases, the J end by 3 bases, with 6 bases between. CDR1 is MNHNS, CDR2 SASEGT, per germline. This CDR3 region has 11 residues. The CDR3 coding sequence is TGTGCCAGCAGGACAGGCTACGAGCAGTACTTC. Translating it yields CASRTGYEQYF.

The chain links TRBV7-2 to TRBJ1-3, with D perhaps TRBD1 (5 bases). V was clipped by 4 bases and J by 2 bases, with 9 bases between them. This CDR3 region has 14 residues. The V gene's germline CDR1 is SGHTA and CDR2 FQGNSA. The CDR3 is CASSSGTPGNTIYF. The CDR3 region has the DNA TGTGCCAGCAGCTCCGGGACGCCTGGAAACACCATATATTTT.

CDR3 sequence: CASNTGGSNYGYTF. In nucleotides, the CDR3 is TGTGCCAGCAATACAGGGGGAAGTAACTATGGCTACACCTTC. The chain combines TRBV28 with TRBJ1-2, with 8 nucleotides matching TRBD1. Germline CDR1 MDHEN, CDR2 SYDVKM. The CDR3 loop spans 14 amino acids. V dropped 7 bases and J dropped 1; count of bases not matched to a gene: 5.

The chain uses TRBV5-1 and TRBJ2-3, with D perhaps assigned TRBD1 or TRBD2 (5 bases each). This CDR3 comprises 13 residues. Looked up from germline, CDR1 is SGHRS and CDR2 is YFSETQ. V was trimmed by 4 bases and J by 2 bases, leaving 8 bases between them. DNA for the CDR3: TGCGCCAGCAGCGAGGGGACCACAGATACGCAGTATTTT. The encoded protein is CASSEGTTDTQYF.

The rearrangement joins TRBV29-1 to TRBJ2-2; D is unresolved. CDR3 size: 12 residues. Germline V gene lookup returns CDR1 SQVTM and CDR2 ANQGSEA. The V end lost 0 bases, the J end lost 6 bases, and 5 bases lay between the germline ends. This CDR3 is CSVEEPSGELFF. DNA of the CDR3: TGCAGCGTTGAAGAACCCTCCGGGGAGCTGTTTTTT.

This clone was recorded a few times. This sequence joins TRBV2 and TRBJ2-5; D unresolved. Per the germline V gene, CDR1 is SNHLY and CDR2 is FYNNEI. V was cut by 4 bases and J by 3 bases, with 6 bases left in between. This CDR3 comprises 12 residues. CDR3: CASSALEETQYF. In DNA, the CDR3 is TGTGCCAGCAGTGCCCTAGAAGAGACCCAGTACTTC.

A word on this clone: This sample also contains other DNA sequences that code for the same CDR3. V gene TRBV4-3 combines with J gene TRBJ2-4; 8 bases fit TRBD1. J was trimmed by 8 bases and V by 0 bases; bases with no gene match: 6. The CDR3 totals 15 residues. The V gene's germline CDR1 is LGHNA and CDR2 YSLEER. The CDR3, as DNA: TGCGCCAGCAGCCAAGATCAAGGACAGGGACACATTCAGTACTTC. The encoded protein is CASSQDQGQGHIQYF.

Only a few counts were recorded for this clone. The chain links TRBV5-1 to TRBJ2-3; no firm D call. V lost 0 bases, J lost 2 bases, and 10 bases lay in between. This CDR3 contains 15 residues. Germline values: CDR1 SGHRS, CDR2 YFSETQ. CDR3 in amino acids: CASSLEGAPTDTQYF. CDR3 sequence (DNA): TGCGCCAGCAGCTTGGAGGGCGCTCCCACAGATACGCAGTATTTT. Complete variable domain (other parts from reference TRBV5-1 and TRBJ2-3): KAGVTQTPRYLIKTRGQQVTLSCSPISGHRSVSWYQQTPGQGLQFLFEYFSETQRNKGNFPGRFSGRQFSNSRSEMNVSTLELGDSALYLCASSLEGAPTDTQYFGPGTRLTVL.

This sequence joins TRBV9 and TRBJ2-5; the D gene is possibly TRBD1 (5 bases). CDR1 SGDLS and CDR2 YYNGEE come from the germline V gene. The CDR3 loop spans 15 amino acids. Deletions cut 4 bases from V and 4 bases from J, with 17 bases between. CDR3 nucleotides: TGTGCCAGCAGCCCTCGGGCAGGAAGGGGAGAGACCCAGTACTTC. It yields the protein CASSPRAGRGETQYF.

This clone was seen a few times. Its ends do not fully match the called genes, so a read error is possible. J is TRBJ1-1 and V is TRBV11-3; D uncertain. Germline-derived CDR1 and CDR2 are SGHNT and YENEEA. CDR3 size: 12 residues. DNA of the CDR3: TGTGCCAGCAGCATAGAGAGAAAGAGAGCTTTCTTT. Translation: CASSIERKRAFF.

A few counts support this clone. This chain uses TRBV5-1 with TRBJ1-5, with 9 bases that match TRBD1. The CDR3 extends over 16 amino acids. CDR1 SGHRS and CDR2 YFSETQ come from the germline V gene. V shed 4 bases, J shed 6 bases, and the junction held 11 bases outside the gene matches. The CDR3 loop reads CASSLDPTGGGQPQHF. Here the CDR3 DNA reads TGCGCCAGCAGCCTGGACCCGACAGGGGGTGGTCAGCCCCAGCATTTT.

This clone was seen more than once but under ten times. This sequence joins TRBV4-3 and TRBJ2-5; D assignment may be TRBD1 or TRBD2 (5 bases each). The CDR3 sequence is 14 residues long. CDR1 is LGHNA and CDR2 is YSLEER in the germline V gene. Trimming pared 4 bases from V and 5 bases from J, leaving 14 bases between. The CDR3 reads CASSLGTKGETQYF. In DNA form, the CDR3 reads TGCGCCAGCAGCCTTGGGACCAAAGGGGAGACCCAGTACTTC.

This clone came up a few times. The chain recombines TRBV13 with TRBJ2-2, with D unclear. Germline V gives CDR1 PRHDT, CDR2 FYEKMQ (reference sequence). The ends were cut back, 7 bases at V and 1 base at J, with 10 bases in the middle. The CDR3 contains 14 residues. DNA of the CDR3: TGTGCCAGCACGTGGCTAGAGAACACCGGGGAGCTGTTTTTT. It encodes CASTWLENTGELFF.

With respect to this clone: Other nucleotide sequences from this sample produce the same CDR3. J is TRBJ2-5 and V is TRBV7-9; D tentatively reads TRBD1 or TRBD2 (5 bases each). CDR1 is SEHNR and CDR2 is FQNEAQ in the germline V gene (reference sequence). The CDR3 covers 12 residues. The V and J ends lost 3 bases and 5 bases respectively, with 7 bases between them. In nucleotides, the CDR3 is TGTGCCAGCAGCTTGGGGGTGGAGACCCAGTACTTC. Its translation: CASSLGVETQYF.